This TCR beta chain was sequenced in a study of T cells in Graves' hyperthyroidism and ophthalmopathy. Diagnoses were established using clinical symptoms, serum thyroxine and TRAb, thyroid ultrasound and orbital computed tomography. Amplification yielded TCR beta CDR3 regions, with RNA transcripts as the source. The TCR CDR3 was amplified in a first-round RT-PCR using the HTBI primer set. MiXCR, run by TCRdb on the multiplex PCR reads, gives a single entry per CDR3 protein. The sample yields 600,000 to 700,000 distinct CDR3 sequences, just under 45% seen once. From germline, CDR1 is MGHDK and CDR2 SYGVNS. The CDR3 covers 14 residues. V was shortened by 8 bases and J by 5 bases, with 18 bases between the two germline ends. Only a few counts were recorded for this clonotype.

V usage is TRBV25-1 and J usage is TRBJ1-2, with TRBD1 as a possible D gene (6 bases). The sample was peripheral blood or thyroid tissue (not recorded which). This clonotype originated in an adult man with Graves' disease, either hyperthyroidism or ophthalmopathy (not recorded which). As DNA, the CDR3 is TGTGCCAGCGTTGAAACAGGGCTTAATTATGGCTACACCTTC. Translated, it gives CASVETGLNYGYTF.